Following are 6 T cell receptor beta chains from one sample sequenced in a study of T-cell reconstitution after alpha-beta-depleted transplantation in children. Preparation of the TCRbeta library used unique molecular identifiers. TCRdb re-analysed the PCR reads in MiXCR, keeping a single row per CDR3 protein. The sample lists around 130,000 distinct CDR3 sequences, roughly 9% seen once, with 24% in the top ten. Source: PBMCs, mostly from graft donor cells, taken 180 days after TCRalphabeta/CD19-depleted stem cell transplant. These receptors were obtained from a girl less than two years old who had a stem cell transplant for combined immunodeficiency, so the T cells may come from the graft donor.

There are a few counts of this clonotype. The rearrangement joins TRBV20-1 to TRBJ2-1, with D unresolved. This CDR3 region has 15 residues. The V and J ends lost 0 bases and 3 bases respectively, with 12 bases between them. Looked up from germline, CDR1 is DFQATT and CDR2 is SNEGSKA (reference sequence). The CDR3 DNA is TGCAGTGCTAGAGATTCTTGGGGATACTACAATGAGCAGTTCTTC. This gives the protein CSARDSWGYYNEQFF.

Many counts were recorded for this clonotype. CDR3 in DNA: TGTGCCAGCAGTCCGCTTCTAGGGCAGGGGGCCTACGAGCAGTACTTC. Translated: CASSPLLGQGAYEQYF. The chain combines TRBV12-3 or TRBV12-4 with TRBJ2-7; 7 positions match TRBD1. This CDR3 comprises 16 residues. V was clipped by 5 bases and J by 2 bases; unmatched bases: 12.

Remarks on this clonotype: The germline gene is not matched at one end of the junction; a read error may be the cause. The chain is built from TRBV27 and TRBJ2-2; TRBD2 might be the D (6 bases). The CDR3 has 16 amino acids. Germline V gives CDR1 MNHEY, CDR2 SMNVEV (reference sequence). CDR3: CAGSPGLGLYTGELFF. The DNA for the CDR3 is TGTGCCGGCAGTCCAGGATTGGGACTGTACACCGGGGAGCTGTTTTTT.

CDR3 in DNA: TGTGCCTGGAGTGTACTTGTGGGAGATACGCAGTATTTT. Translation gives CAWSVLVGDTQYF. This chain links TRBV30 with TRBJ2-3; no reliable D call. The germline gives CDR1 GTSNPN, CDR2 SVGIG (reference sequence). Trimming took off 0 bases at V and 5 bases at J, with 9 bases between the two ends. CDR3 length equals 13 residues.

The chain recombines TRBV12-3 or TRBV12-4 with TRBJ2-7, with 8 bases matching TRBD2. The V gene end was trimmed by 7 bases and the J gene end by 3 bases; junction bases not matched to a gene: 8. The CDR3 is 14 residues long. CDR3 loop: CASTRSSGLYEQYF. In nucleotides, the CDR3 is TGTGCCAGCACCCGATCTAGCGGGCTCTACGAGCAGTACTTC.

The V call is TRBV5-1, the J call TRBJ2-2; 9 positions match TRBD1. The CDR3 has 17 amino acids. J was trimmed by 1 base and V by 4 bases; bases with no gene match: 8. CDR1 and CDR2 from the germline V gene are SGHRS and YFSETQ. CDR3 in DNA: TGCGCCAGCAGCAATCCCGGGACAGGGAGGAACACCGGGGAGCTGTTTTTT. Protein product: CASSNPGTGRNTGELFF.